This TCR beta chain is from a study of T cells in localized non-small cell lung cancer. Method: immunoSEQ multiplex PCR; TCRdb's copy keeps in-frame clones and lacks some. The sample includes tens of thousands of clones, 90% to 95% seen only once; the top ten take 8% to 11%. Notes on the study in general: Across samples, adjacent lung featured a median 57 of the top 100 tumor clones. Elevated circulating T cell density in blood was associated with longer overall survival.

For this clone: Its antigen is not identified.

The source was PBMCs, collected before any cancer treatment. The clonotype was recovered from a woman aged 35-75 years with stage II lung adenocarcinoma.

CDR3: CASKPGVSSYEQYF. CDR3 in DNA: TGTGCCAGCAAACCGGGAGTCAGCTCCTACGAGCAGTACTTC. This sequence joins TRBV7-6 and TRBJ2-7; a weak D match, TRBD2 (6 bases). Trimming stripped 7 bases from V and 0 bases from J, with 13 bases between. This CDR3 comprises 14 residues. The germline gives CDR1 SGHVS, CDR2 FNYEAQ.